Here is one T cell receptor beta chain with its context. The data were taken from a study of preoperative IRX-2 immunotherapy in early breast cancer. Germline loops: CDR1 MNHGY, CDR2 SAAAGT. The CDR3 runs to 13 residues. J was trimmed by 5 bases and V by 5 bases; bases with no gene match: 5. Assay: immunoSEQ multiplex PCR; the TCRdb copy retains only in-frame clones and omits some. The sample lists tens of thousands of clones, roughly four fifths occurring once. Noted treatment: preoperative locoregional IRX-2 cytokine immunotherapy. This phase Ib study tested locoregional IRX-2 cytokine immunotherapy given before surgery.

The chain couples TRBV6-8 to TRBJ2-7; 8 bases line up with TRBD1. This TCR was sampled from a human donor with breast cancer. The biological material was taken from a patient treated with IRX-2 immunotherapy. Written as DNA, the CDR3 is TGTGCCAGCAGTCAGGGGGCTTGGGACGAGCAGTACTTC. Encoded protein: CASSQGAWDEQYF.